This T cell receptor (beta chain) was captured by sequencing in a study of cytomegalovirus exposure and HLA in healthy donors (dated by TCRdb to 2016 to 2017). Broadly, across the study: A later analysis indicated that the roughly 120 validation repertoires were generated on the platform also employed for the approximately 700 repertoires of the first cohort. The study was designed to test whether signatures of past pathogen exposure could be identified by cataloging public T cell receptors. Along with the roughly 670-subject first cohort, a separate validation cohort of over a hundred different subjects was used. To predict cytomegalovirus infection status, the study brought together high-throughput TCR immunosequencing, statistical association of individual TCRs with disease status, and machine learning. Points the paper makes about the study in general: In both the original and validation cohorts, the classifier was reported to diagnose cytomegalovirus status with high specificity and sensitivity. Most TCR sequences were seen in very few donors, while some public TCRs were found in many individuals. Subsequent analysis determined that TCRs grouped into clusters in the first cohort also showed a tendency toward co-occurrence across the 90 to 150 validation repertoires, and about 93% of cluster scores exceeded 0. The authors suggested that the approach could potentially be extended to other disease states and immunological phenotypes. A later analysis lacked HLA typing for the validation cohort, so it scored co-occurrence in that cohort across all 120 repertoires. A total of 150 or so TCR beta chains were listed by the study as associated with cytomegalovirus. In vitro tests confirmed that a few of the cytomegalovirus-associated TCR beta chains recognize cytomegalovirus antigens.

The donors belonged to the validation cohort of over a hundred subjects, which was separate from the roughly 670-subject first cohort. CDR1 and CDR2 are drawn from the germline V gene: SGHRS, YFSETQ. The CDR3 goes from the cysteine to the phenylalanine over 15 residues. The retained sequence is limited to the CDR3, 45 bases, with the frame set at the first base. Trimming costs V 0 bases and J 0 bases, and their ends lie 8 bases apart. The library was built by means of the immunoSEQ multiplex PCR assay. Regarding the original processing steps: A statistical classification framework was built for diagnosing cytomegalovirus status from the catalog of TCR beta chain sequences. The source is immuneACCESS, and TCRdb retained only in-frame sequences with V and J called. Part of the clones is not carried over; for the studies checked, unresolved V genes explain less than half of this, and the remainder is unexplained. That table supplies the V and J calls and clone size; D and trimming were determined from the DNA. A total of approximately 160,000 clones appear in this sample, roughly nine tenths of them only once. Around 3.1% of the sample belongs to the ten largest clones.

The count of this clone is one. The specificity of this receptor is unknown. Base qualities are not provided; no much larger clone lies one nucleotide away. The clonotype was recovered from a woman aged 18 to 35 in good health and CMV-seropositive. The sequenced material came from PBMCs. The chain couples TRBV5-1 to TRBJ2-3; the best D guess is TRBD1, with 5 bases matching. CDR3 sequence: CASSLGGQSTDTQYF. Read as DNA, the sequence is TGCGCCAGCAGCTTGGGGGGCCAAAGCACAGATACGCAGTATTTT.